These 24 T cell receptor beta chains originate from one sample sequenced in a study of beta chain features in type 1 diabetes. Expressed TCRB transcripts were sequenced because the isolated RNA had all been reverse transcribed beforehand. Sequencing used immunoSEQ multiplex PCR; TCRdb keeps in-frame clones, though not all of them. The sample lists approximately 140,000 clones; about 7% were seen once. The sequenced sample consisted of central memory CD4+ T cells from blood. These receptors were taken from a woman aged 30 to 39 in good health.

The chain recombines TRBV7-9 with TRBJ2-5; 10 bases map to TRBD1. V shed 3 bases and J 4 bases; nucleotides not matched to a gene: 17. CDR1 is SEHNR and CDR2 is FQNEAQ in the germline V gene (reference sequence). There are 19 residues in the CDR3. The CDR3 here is CASSFLLSPGTGVRETQYF. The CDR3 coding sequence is TGTGCCAGCAGCTTTTTATTGAGCCCCGGGACAGGGGTTCGAGAGACCCAGTACTTC.

CDR3 coding DNA: TGTGCCAGCTCACCCGGACAGGGCAACAATCAGCCCCAGCATTTT. It specifies CASSPGQGNNQPQHF. The chain has TRBV18 and TRBJ1-5; 8 bases agree with TRBD1. CDR1 is KGHSH and CDR2 is LQKENI in the germline V gene. Trimming took 3 bases from V and 3 from J; bases not matched to a gene: 4. This CDR3 is built from 15 residues. Based on the CDR3 plus reference TRBV18 and TRBJ1-5, the full variable domain is NAGVMQNPRHLVRRRGQEARLRCSPMKGHSHVYWYRQLPEEGLKFMVYLQKENIIDESGMPKERFSAEFPKEGPSILRIQQVVRGDSAAYFCASSPGQGNNQPQHFGDGTRLSIL.

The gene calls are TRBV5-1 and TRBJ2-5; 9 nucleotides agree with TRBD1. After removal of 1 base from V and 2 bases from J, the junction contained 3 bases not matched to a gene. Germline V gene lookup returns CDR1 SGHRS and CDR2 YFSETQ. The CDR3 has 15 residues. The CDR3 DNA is TGCGCCAGCAGCTTGATTGGGACAGGGCAAGAGACCCAGTACTTC. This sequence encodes CASSLIGTGQETQYF.

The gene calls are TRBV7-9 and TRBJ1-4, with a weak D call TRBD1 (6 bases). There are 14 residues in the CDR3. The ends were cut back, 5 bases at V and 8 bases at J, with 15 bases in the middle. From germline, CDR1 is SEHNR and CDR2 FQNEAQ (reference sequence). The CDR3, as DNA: TGTGCCAGCAGCCCCAGACAGGCCCTCGAAAAACTGTTTTTT. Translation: CASSPRQALEKLFF.

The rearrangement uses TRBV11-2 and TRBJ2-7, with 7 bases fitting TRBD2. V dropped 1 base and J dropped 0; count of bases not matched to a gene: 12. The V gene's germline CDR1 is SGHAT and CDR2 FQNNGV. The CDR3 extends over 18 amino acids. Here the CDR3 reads CASSLGGGRRLSSYEQYF. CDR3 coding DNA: TGTGCCAGCAGCTTAGGGGGAGGGCGTCGCTTGAGCTCCTACGAGCAGTACTTC.

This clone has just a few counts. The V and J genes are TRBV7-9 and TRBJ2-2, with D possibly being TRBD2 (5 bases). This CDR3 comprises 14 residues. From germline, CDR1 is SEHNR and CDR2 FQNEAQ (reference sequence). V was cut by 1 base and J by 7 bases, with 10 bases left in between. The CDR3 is CASSLGGFDGELFF. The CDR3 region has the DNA TGTGCCAGCAGCTTAGGAGGGTTCGACGGGGAGCTGTTTTTT.

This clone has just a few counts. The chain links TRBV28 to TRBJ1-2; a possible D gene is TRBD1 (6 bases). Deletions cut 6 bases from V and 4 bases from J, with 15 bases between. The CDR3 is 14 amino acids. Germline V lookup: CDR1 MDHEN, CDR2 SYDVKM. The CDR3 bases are TGTGCCAGCAGGGCTAGGGGGACAACCTATGGCTACACCTTC. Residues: CASRARGTTYGYTF.

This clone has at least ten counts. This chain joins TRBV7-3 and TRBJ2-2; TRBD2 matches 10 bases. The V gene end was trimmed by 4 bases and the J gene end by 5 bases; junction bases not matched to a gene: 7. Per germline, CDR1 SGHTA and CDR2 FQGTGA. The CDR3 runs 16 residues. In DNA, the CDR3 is TGTGCCAGCAGCTCGAGCGGGAGGGCCCTTACCGGGGAGCTGTTTTTT. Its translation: CASSSSGRALTGELFF.

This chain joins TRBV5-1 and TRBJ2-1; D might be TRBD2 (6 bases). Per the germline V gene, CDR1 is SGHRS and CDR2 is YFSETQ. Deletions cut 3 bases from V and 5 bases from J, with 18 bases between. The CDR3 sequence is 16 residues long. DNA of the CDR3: TGCGCCAGCAGCTCCGAAATGCGGGGACGGAACAATGAGCAGTTCTTC. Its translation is CASSSEMRGRNNEQFF.

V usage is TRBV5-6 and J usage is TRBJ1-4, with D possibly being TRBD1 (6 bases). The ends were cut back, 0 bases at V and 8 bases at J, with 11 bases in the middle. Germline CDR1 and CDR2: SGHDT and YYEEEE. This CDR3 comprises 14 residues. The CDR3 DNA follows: TGTGCCAGCAGCTTGGCTTTGAGGGGGGAAAAACTGTTTTTT. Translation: CASSLALRGEKLFF.

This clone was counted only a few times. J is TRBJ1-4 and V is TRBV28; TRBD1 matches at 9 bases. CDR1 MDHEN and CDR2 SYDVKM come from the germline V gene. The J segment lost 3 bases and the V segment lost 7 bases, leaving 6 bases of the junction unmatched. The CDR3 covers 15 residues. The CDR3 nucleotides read TGTGCCAGCACCGGGACAGGGAGGTCTAATGAAAAACTGTTTTTT. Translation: CASTGTGRSNEKLFF.

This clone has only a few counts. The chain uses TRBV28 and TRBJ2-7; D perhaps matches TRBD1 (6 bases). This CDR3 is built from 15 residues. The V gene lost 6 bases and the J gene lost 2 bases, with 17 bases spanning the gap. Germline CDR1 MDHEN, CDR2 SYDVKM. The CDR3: CASSTTGIPPYEQYF. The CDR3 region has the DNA TGTGCCAGCAGCACTACAGGGATTCCCCCCTACGAGCAGTACTTC.

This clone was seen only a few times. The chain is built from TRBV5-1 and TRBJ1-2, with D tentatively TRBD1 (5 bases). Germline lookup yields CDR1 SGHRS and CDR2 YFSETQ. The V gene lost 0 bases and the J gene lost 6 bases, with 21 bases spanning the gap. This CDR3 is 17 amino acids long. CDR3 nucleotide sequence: TGCGCCAGCAGCTTGGGTTTATCCTGGGGGGAAAAGGATGGCTACACCTTC. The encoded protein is CASSLGLSWGEKDGYTF.

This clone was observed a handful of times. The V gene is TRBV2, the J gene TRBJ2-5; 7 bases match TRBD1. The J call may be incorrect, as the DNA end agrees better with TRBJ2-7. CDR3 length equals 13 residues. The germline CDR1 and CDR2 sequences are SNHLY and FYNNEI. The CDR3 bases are TGTGCCAGCAGGGAGACAGGGAGCTACGAGCAGTACTTC. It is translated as CASRETGSYEQYF.

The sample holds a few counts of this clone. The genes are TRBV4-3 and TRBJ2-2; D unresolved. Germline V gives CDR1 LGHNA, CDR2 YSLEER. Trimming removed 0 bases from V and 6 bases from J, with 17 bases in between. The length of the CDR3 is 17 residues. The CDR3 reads CASSQDGYVMGSGELFF. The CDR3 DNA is TGCGCCAGCAGCCAAGATGGTTATGTAATGGGCTCCGGGGAGCTGTTTTTT.

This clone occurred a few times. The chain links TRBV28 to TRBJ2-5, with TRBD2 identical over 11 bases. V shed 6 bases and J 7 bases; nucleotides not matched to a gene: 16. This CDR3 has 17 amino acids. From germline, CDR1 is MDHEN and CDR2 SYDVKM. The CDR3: CASRAGRSSGRFATQYF. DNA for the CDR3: TGTGCCAGCAGAGCAGGAAGGTCTAGCGGGAGGTTTGCGACCCAGTACTTC.

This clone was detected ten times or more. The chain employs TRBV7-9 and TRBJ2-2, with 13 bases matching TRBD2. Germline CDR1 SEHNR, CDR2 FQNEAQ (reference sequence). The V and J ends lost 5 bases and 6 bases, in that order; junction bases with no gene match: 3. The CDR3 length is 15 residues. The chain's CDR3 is CASSLGLAGSGELFF. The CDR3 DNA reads TGTGCCAGCAGCCTGGGACTAGCGGGATCCGGGGAGCTGTTTTTT.

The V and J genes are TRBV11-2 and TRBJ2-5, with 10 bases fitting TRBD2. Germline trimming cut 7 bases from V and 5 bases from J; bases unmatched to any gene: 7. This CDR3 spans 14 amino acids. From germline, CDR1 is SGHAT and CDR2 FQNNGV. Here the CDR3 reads CASTETSGKETQYF. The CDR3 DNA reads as TGTGCCAGCACGGAAACTAGCGGGAAGGAGACCCAGTACTTC.

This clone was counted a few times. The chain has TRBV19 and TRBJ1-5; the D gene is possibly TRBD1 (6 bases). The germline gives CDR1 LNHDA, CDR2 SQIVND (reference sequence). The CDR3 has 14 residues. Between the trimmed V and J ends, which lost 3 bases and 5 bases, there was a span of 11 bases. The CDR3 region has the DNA TGTGCCAGTAGTATCCGGGACACAGATCAGCCCCAGCATTTT. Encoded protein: CASSIRDTDQPQHF.

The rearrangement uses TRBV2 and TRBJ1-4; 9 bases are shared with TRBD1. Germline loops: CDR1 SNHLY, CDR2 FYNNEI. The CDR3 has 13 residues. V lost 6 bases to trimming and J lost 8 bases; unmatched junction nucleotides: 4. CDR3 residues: CASRDRGGEKLFF. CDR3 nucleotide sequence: TGTGCCAGCAGGGACAGGGGCGGAGAAAAACTGTTTTTT.

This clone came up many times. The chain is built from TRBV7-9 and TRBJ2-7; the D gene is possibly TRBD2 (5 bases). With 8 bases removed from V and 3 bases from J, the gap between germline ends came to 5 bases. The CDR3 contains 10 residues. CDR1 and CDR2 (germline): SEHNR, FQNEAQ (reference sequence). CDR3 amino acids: CASAGYEQYF. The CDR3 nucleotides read TGTGCCAGCGCGGGCTACGAGCAGTACTTC.

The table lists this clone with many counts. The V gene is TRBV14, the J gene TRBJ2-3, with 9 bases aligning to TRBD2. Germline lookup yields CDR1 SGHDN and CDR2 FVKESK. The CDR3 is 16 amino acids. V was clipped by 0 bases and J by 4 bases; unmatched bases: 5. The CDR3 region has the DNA TGTGCCAGCAGCCAAGATAGGATAGCGGGAGCAGATACGCAGTATTTT. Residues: CASSQDRIAGADTQYF.

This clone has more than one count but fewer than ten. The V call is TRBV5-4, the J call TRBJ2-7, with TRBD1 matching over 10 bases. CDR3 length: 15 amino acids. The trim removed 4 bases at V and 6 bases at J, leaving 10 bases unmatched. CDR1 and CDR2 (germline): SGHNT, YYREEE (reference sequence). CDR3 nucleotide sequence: TGTGCCAGCAGCAAACGGGGGACAGGGGAGGGCGAGCAGTACTTC. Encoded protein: CASSKRGTGEGEQYF. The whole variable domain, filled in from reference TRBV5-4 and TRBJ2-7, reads ETGVTQSPTHLIKTRGQQVTLRCSSQSGHNTVSWYQQALGQGPQFIFQYYREEENGRGNFPPRFSGLQFPNYSSELNVNALELDDSALYLCASSKRGTGEGEQYFGPGTRLTVT.

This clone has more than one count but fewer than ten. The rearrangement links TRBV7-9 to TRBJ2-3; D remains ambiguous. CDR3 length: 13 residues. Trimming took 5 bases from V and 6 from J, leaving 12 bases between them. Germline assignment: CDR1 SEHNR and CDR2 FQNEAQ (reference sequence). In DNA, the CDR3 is TGTGCCAGCAGCCAATCCTACCGCGATACGCAGTATTTT. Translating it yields CASSQSYRDTQYF.